Listed below are T cell receptor beta chains from one sample, sequenced in a study of identical twins. From the 5' RACE reads, TCRdb called clonotypes with MiXCR, one entry per CDR3 protein. The profile shows roughly 470,000 distinct CDR3 sequences, more than 13% of them singletons. The sample was also reused in another study, on yellow fever vaccine responses in identical twins.

Sequenced sample: CD4+ T cells sorted from blood. Every receptor here comes from a woman aged 18-29 years in good health. Both conserved end residues are part of each CDR3. D genes are given only for firm matches. A clone size is listed for some rows: how often the clone was seen (once, few, many), or a class if it is expanded.

V	J	size	D	CDR3	DNA
TRBV21-1	TRBJ2-7	-	-	CASRPDGAAEQYF	TGTGCCAGCAGACCGGACGGGGCCGCCGAGCAGTACTTC
TRBV7-9	TRBJ2-1	many	TRBD2	CASSFSTGLAGVIGFF	TGTGCCAGCAGCTTTTCGACGGGACTAGCGGGGGTGATTGGGTTCTTC
TRBV5-1	TRBJ2-3	-	TRBD2	CASSSLPTSGGIGTDTQYF	TGCGCCAGCAGCTCCCTACCGACTAGCGGGGGGATTGGGACAGATACGCAGTATTTT
TRBV4-3	TRBJ2-2	once	TRBD1	CASSQEVDRVGELFF	TGCGCCAGCAGCCAAGAAGTCGACAGGGTCGGGGAGCTGTTTTTT
TRBV18	TRBJ2-7	few	TRBD2	CASSPRLAGASYEQYF	TGTGCCAGCTCACCCCGACTAGCGGGAGCCTCCTACGAGCAGTACTTC
TRBV6-1	TRBJ2-1	-	TRBD2	CASSGTSGKTYNEQFF	TGTGCCAGCAGTGGGACTAGCGGGAAGACCTACAATGAGCAGTTCTTC
TRBV20-1	TRBJ2-3	few	TRBD2	CSATTSGAQDTQYF	TGCAGTGCTACCACTAGCGGGGCCCAAGATACGCAGTATTTT
TRBV7-2	TRBJ1-1	few	TRBD1	CASSLPKGQGTEAFF	TGTGCCAGCAGCTTACCAAAGGGACAGGGAACTGAAGCTTTCTTT
TRBV21-1	TRBJ2-1	many	-	CASSNSSGWYNEQFF	TGTGCCAGCAGCAATAGTAGCGGGTGGTACAATGAGCAGTTCTTC
TRBV20-1	TRBJ2-3	many	TRBD2	CSAERGSADTQYF	TGCAGTGCCGAGCGGGGTAGCGCAGATACGCAGTATTTT
TRBV21-1	TRBJ1-1	many	-	CASSKDWDEAFF	TGTGCCAGCAGCAAAGATTGGGATGAAGCTTTCTTT
TRBV7-9	TRBJ1-1	few	-	CASSLRQDTEAFF	TGTGCCAGCAGCTTACGACAGGACACTGAAGCTTTCTTT
TRBV25-1	TRBJ2-5	few	TRBD2	CASSERTSVKETQYF	TGTGCCAGCAGTGAACGGACTAGCGTGAAAGAGACCCAGTACTTC
TRBV6-2/TRBV6-3	TRBJ1-4	many	-	CASSNDGEKLFF	TGTGCCAGCAGCAACGATGGGGAAAAACTGTTTTTT
TRBV7-6	TRBJ2-5	-	TRBD1	CASSGQGVGEETQYF	TGTGCCAGCAGCGGACAGGGGGTCGGGGAAGAGACCCAGTACTTC
TRBV24-1	TRBJ2-1	few	TRBD2	CATSDLGLAGDRHEQFF	TGTGCCACCAGTGATTTGGGACTAGCGGGAGACCGGCATGAGCAGTTCTTC
TRBV7-9	TRBJ2-3	few	-	CASSLAVGLKNTQYF	TGTGCCAGCAGCTTAGCGGTCGGGCTCAAGAATACGCAGTATTTT
TRBV7-6	TRBJ2-3	many	TRBD2	CASSLGTSGTSTDTQYF	TGTGCCAGCAGCTTAGGTACTAGCGGTACTAGCACAGATACGCAGTATTTT
TRBV6-5	TRBJ1-3	few	-	CASKTGGNTIYF	TGTGCCAGCAAGACAGGAGGAAACACCATATATTTT
TRBV15	TRBJ1-2	few	-	CATSRDNPGAGGYTF	TGTGCCACCAGCAGAGATAATCCGGGGGCAGGTGGCTACACCTTC
TRBV2	TRBJ2-7	-	-	CASSEVASSYEQYF	TGTGCCAGCAGTGAAGTGGCCTCATCCTACGAGCAGTACTTC
TRBV2	TRBJ2-3	few	-	CASSPIGDTQYF	TGTGCCAGCAGTCCTATTGGGGATACGCAGTATTTT
TRBV29-1	TRBJ2-3	-	-	CSVDGNTDTQYF	TGCAGCGTTGACGGGAACACAGATACGCAGTATTTT
TRBV20-1	TRBJ2-5	-	-	CSARRSETQYF	TGCAGCGCTAGACGGTCAGAGACCCAGTACTTC
TRBV5-8	TRBJ2-2	few	-	CASSYGQTNTGELFF	TGTGCCAGCAGCTACGGACAGACGAACACCGGGGAGCTGTTTTTT
TRBV9	TRBJ2-1	few	-	CASSVARGSDEQFF	TGTGCCAGCAGCGTAGCTCGGGGAAGCGATGAGCAGTTCTTC
TRBV5-1	TRBJ2-7	-	-	CASSLDTGYEQYF	TGCGCCAGCAGCTTAGACACAGGTTACGAGCAGTACTTC